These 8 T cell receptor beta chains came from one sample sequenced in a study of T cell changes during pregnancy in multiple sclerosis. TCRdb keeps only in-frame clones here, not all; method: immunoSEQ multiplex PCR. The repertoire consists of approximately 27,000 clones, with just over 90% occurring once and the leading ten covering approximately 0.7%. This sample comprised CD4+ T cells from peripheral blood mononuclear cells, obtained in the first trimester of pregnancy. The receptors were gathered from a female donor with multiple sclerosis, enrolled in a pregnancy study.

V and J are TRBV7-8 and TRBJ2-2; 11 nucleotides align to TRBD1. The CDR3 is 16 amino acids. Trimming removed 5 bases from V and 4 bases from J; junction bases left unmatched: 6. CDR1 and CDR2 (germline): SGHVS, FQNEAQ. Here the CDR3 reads CASSARDRGITGELFF. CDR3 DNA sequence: TGTGCCAGCAGCGCTCGGGACAGGGGGATCACCGGGGAGCTGTTTTTT.

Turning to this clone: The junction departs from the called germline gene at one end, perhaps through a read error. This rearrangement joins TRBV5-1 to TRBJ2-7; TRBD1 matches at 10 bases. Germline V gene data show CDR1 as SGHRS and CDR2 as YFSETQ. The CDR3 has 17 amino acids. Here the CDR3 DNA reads TGCGCCAGCAGCTTGTGGGGGGCCGGGACAGGGGACTACGGGCAGTACTTC. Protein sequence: CASSLWGAGTGDYGQYF.

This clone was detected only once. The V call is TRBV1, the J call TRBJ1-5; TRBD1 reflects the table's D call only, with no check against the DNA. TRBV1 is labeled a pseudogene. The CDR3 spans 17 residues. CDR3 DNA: TGCACCAGCAGCCCAGGCTTAGCCCAGGGCTTCAATCAGCCCCAGCATTTT. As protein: CTSSPGLAQGFNQPQHF.

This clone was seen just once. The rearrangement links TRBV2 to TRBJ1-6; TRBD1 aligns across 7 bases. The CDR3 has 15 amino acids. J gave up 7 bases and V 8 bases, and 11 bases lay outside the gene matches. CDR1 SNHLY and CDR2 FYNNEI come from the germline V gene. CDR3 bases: TGTGCCAGCGAACTCATACAGGGGAGGAATTCACCCCTCCACTTT. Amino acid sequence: CASELIQGRNSPLHF.

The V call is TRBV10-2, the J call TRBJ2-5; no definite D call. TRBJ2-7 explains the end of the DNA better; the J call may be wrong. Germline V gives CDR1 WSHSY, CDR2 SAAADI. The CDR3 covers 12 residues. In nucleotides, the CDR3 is TGCGCCAGCAGTGAGACCTCCTACGAGCAGTACTTC. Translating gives CASSETSYEQYF.

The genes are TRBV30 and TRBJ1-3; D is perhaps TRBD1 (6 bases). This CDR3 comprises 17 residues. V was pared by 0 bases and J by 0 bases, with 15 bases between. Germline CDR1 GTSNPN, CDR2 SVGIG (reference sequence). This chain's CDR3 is CAWSVAGTTISGNTIYF. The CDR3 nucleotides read TGTGCCTGGAGTGTCGCCGGGACAACAATCTCTGGAAACACCATATATTTT.

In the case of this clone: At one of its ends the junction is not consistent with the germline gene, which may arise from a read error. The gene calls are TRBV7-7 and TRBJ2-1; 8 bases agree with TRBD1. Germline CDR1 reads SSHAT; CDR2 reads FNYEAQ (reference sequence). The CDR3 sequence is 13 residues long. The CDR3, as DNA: TGTGCTAGCAGCTTACAGGGGGGCGATGAGCAGTTCTTC. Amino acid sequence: CASSLQGGDEQFF.

DNA for the CDR3: TGCGCCAGCAGCTTGTGGCAGGGCACTCAGCCCCAGCATTTT. Translated, it gives CASSLWQGTQPQHF. This chain joins TRBV5-1 and TRBJ1-5, with a weak D call TRBD1 (5 bases). The germline V gene has CDR1 SGHRS and CDR2 YFSETQ. The V gene lost 1 base and the J gene lost 6 bases, with 11 bases spanning the gap. The CDR3 covers 14 residues.